This TCR beta chain was sequenced in a study of shared clonotypes between healthy human individuals. The study's findings and limits: Shared clonotypes across all four donors exceeded non-shared ones in generation probability. Investigators expected sequencing depth to affect clonotype sharing among donors.

In this sample, this clone turned up a few times. Its antigen is unidentified. Clones were sequenced by immunoSEQ multiplex PCR, and TCRdb holds only the in-frame ones, with some missing. The sample lists more than 850,000 clones, more than 75% seen once, with more than 0.5% in the top ten. The CDR3 spans 15 residues. Germline V gene data show CDR1 as SGHRS and CDR2 as YFSETQ. Trimming took off 3 bases at V and 3 bases at J, with 16 bases between the two ends. Adult Caucasians living in Nashville, Tennessee made up all of the donors. The clonotype originates from a man between 18 and 35 years old in good health. Some clones in this sample may be carry-over from other donors' samples. The sample was memory CD4+ T cells from PBMCs. Indicated subset: CD45RA-negative fraction. V is TRBV5-1 and J is TRBJ2-7, with a possible D match to TRBD1 (6 bases). The CDR3 sequence: CASSSDSLDGYEQYF. CDR3 DNA sequence: TGCGCCAGCAGCTCGGACAGTTTGGATGGCTACGAGCAGTACTTC.